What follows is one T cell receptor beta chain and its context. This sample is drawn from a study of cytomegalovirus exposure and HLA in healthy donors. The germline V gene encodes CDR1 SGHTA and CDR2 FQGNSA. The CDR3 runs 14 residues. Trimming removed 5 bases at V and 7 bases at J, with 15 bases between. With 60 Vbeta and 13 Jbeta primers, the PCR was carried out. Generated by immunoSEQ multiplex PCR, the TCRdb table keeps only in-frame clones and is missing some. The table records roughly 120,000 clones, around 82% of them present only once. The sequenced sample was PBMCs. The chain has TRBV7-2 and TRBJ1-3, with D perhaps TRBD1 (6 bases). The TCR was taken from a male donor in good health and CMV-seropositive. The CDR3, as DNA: TGTGCCAGCAGCCCCCAGGGGTTCGGCAACACCATATATTTT. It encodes CASSPQGFGNTIYF.